This T cell receptor (beta chain) comes out of a study of cytomegalovirus exposure and HLA in healthy donors. In the case of this clone: Its antigen remains unknown.

General observations from the study: Later on, an analysis found that several of the most significant clusters appeared to be linked to common viral pathogens, which included parvovirus B19. An observed cluster of highly shared sequence variants was recorded as a likely sequencing artifact.

The CDR3 extends over 15 amino acids. V was pared by 7 bases and J by 1 base, with 15 bases between. CDR1 and CDR2 from the germline V gene are SNHLY and FYNNEI. PCR involved 60 Vbeta and 13 Jbeta primers. Libraries were prepared by immunoSEQ multiplex PCR; TCRdb keeps only in-frame clonotypes and omits some of them. Altogether over 100,000 clones are present, about 80% being singletons, with the ten largest covering 2% to 2.5%. The chain employs TRBV2 and TRBJ2-3; maybe TRBD2 (7 bases). The sequence derives from a human donor in good health. Source material: PBMCs. CDR3 sequence reads: CASKGGRLGTDTQYF. As DNA, the CDR3 is TGTGCCAGCAAGGGGGGGCGATTGGGCACAGATACGCAGTATTTT.